Below, one T cell receptor beta chain is given with its context. Its antigen is currently not known. No base quality information exists; no much larger clone differs at one position. Other DNA variants within this sample encode the same CDR3. TCR beta libraries were generated from genomic DNA with the immunoSEQ kit, following the manufacturer's recommendations. To prepare libraries, a first multiplex PCR with proprietary primers was run, followed by a second PCR that added unique barcodes, and a bead cleanup was done after each round. Each sample batch included a kit-provided positive control reaction and a negative control reaction. The final libraries underwent checking on an Agilent 4200 TapeStation D1000 ScreenTape, volumetric pooling, and quantification by qPCR. Sequencing was performed on an Illumina NextSeq500 using a MidOutput 150-cycle cartridge, with 156 Read1 cycles, 15 Index1 cycles, and the kit custom primers. The pooled library was loaded at roughly 1 pM, with an approximately 19% PhiX control spiked in. In the source study's methods: Vendor-processed data were analyzed in R, and a clonotype was defined as all T cells sharing the same CDR3 nucleotide sequence. For clone abundance analyses, frequencies were normalized to the 10,000 most abundant clones in each sample. Public T cell clones, which averaged fewer than five per sample, were removed prior to analysis. A difference in abundance of at least 32-fold between compartments was used to define tumor-enriched and baseline blood-enriched clonotypes. Clonotypes expanded or contracted between blood time points were identified with a beta-binomial differential abundance model. Similarity between tumor and blood repertoires was quantified using the Baroni-Urbani and Buser coefficient, and groups were compared with two-tailed Wilcoxon tests in R. TCRdb limited this immuneACCESS table to in-frame rearrangements with V and J called. A share of clones is missing; checked studies link under half to unresolved V genes, and the rest is unexplained. That table furnishes V, J and clone size, whereas the DNA furnished D and trimming. This sample gives about 78,000 clones in total; 89% of them show up just once. The ten largest make up 5.5% to 7% of the sample.

The data originate from a study of radiation and T cells in renal cell carcinoma (dated by TCRdb to the early 2020s). With respect to the entire study: A total of under 60 samples underwent TCR beta sequencing, made up of 25 or so tumors and about 27 peripheral blood samples. Across all 53 samples, several million unique CDR3 nucleotide sequences encoding roughly 2,800,000 unique CDR3 amino acid sequences were identified. The last blood draw occurred 4 weeks after radiation, at the same time as nephrectomy.

Study-wide conclusions, independent of this receptor: Changes in the blood repertoire were not tracked past 4 weeks after treatment. Because pretreatment tumor biopsies were not available, the study could not determine whether clonotypes were already present within the tumor at baseline. Top tumor clonotypes rose in blood from baseline to 2 weeks post-radiation, then contracted by 4 weeks, suggesting transient expansion of tumor-resident clones. Because the trial had a single-armed design, the trial could not examine how radiation dose or scheduling affected the TCR repertoire.

As encoded in the germline V gene, CDR1 is SQVTM while CDR2 is ANQGSEA. The CDR3 sequence holds 13 residues, the cysteine and phenylalanine included. Only the CDR3 region is kept as DNA, spanning 39 bases read in frame from base 1. The V and J ends are trimmed by 6 bases and 4 bases, leaving 13 bases between them. Read against the paper, the sample's time point label means: blood 4 weeks post-SBRT, at nephrectomy. What the treatment or condition label conveys for this sample: 15 Gy SBRT to primary tumor, nephrectomy 4 weeks later. The samples were obtained from a clinical trial, where primary renal cell carcinomas were treated with 15 Gy stereotactic body radiation therapy and then removed by nephrectomy 4 weeks afterward. To track tumor-enriched clonotypes, serial peripheral blood was sampled from radiation-treated patients at baseline and at 2 weeks and 4 weeks after SBRT. Renal cell carcinoma with clear cell pathology was present in all patients. Genomic DNA for TCR sequencing was prepared using the QIAamp DNA Blood Mini Kit (Qiagen). Samples were included in the analyses only if all quality control checks were passed.

The chain is assembled from TRBV29-1 and TRBJ1-5; 6 matching bases give a weak D call of TRBD1. This receptor was obtained from a woman in her 70s with renal cell carcinoma. This sample comprised blood, obtained from a patient whose treatment included radiotherapy and nephrectomy. At the DNA level, the sequence is TGCAGCGTCACACAGGGTTGGAATCAGCCCCAGCATTTT. This translates into CSVTQGWNQPQHF.